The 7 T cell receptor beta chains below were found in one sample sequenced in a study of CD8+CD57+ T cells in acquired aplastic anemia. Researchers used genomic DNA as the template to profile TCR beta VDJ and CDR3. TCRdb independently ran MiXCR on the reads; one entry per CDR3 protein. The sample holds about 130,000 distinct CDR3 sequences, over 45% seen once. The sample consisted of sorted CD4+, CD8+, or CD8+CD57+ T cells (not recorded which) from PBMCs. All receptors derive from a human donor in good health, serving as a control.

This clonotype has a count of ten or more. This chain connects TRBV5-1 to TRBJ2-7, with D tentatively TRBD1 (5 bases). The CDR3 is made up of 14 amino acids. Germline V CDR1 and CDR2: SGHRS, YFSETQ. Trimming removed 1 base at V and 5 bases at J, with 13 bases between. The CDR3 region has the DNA TGCGCCAGCAGCTTGTTGGGGCTAAATGACGAGCAGTACTTC. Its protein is CASSLLGLNDEQYF. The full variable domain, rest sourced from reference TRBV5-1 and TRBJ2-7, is KAGVTQTPRYLIKTRGQQVTLSCSPISGHRSVSWYQQTPGQGLQFLFEYFSETQRNKGNFPGRFSGRQFSNSRSEMNVSTLELGDSALYLCASSLLGLNDEQYFGPGTRLTVT.

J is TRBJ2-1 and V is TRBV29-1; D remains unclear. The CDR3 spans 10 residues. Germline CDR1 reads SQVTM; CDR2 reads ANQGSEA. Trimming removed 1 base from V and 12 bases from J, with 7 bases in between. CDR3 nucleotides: TGCAGCGTTGAAGTTGAATTGCAGTTCTTC. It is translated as CSVEVELQFF.

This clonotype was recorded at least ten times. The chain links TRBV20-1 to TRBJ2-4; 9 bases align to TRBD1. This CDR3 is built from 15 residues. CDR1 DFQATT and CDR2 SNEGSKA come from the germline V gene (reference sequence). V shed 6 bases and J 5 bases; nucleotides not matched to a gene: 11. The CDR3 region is CSARGQGLGENIQYF. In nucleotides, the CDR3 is TGCAGTGCGAGGGGACAGGGCCTTGGGGAAAACATTCAGTACTTC.

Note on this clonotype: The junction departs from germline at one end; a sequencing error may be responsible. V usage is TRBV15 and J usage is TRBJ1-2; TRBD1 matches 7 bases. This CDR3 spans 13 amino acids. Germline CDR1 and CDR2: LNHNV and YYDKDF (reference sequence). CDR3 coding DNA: TGCGCCGCCAGCCCAGGGGGTAACTATGGCTACACCTTC. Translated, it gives CAASPGGNYGYTF.

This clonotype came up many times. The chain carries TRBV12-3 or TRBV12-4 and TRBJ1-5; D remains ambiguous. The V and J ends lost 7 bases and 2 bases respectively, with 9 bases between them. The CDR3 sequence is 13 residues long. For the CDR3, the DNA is TGTGCCAGCAATGGAGACGGCAATCAGCCCCAGCATTTT. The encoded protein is CASNGDGNQPQHF.

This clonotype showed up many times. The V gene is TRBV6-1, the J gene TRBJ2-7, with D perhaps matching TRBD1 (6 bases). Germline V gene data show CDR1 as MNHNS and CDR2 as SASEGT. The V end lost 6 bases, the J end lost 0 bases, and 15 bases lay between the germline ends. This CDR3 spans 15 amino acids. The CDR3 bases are TGTGCCAGCAGCGACAGGAAACGGGGCTCCTACGAGCAGTACTTC. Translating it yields CASSDRKRGSYEQYF.

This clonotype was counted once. This chain's CDR3 is CASSRSENRGPRLGYTF. The CDR3 region has the DNA TGTGCCAGCAGCCGATCCGAGAACAGGGGCCCACGCCTAGGCTACACCTTC. This sequence joins TRBV5-6 and TRBJ1-2; the match to TRBD1 covers 7 bases. The CDR3 has 17 residues. Unmatched junction bases numbered 20, after V lost 4 bases and J lost 8 bases. CDR1 SGHDT and CDR2 YYEEEE come from the germline V gene.